Below are 8 T cell receptor beta chains sequenced from a single sample in a study of blood T cell repertoires in COVID-19. The method was immunoSEQ multiplex PCR; TCRdb's version includes in-frame clones alone and lacks a portion of them. The sample has around 200,000 clones; about four fifths are singletons. Sequencing used peripheral blood. The receptor set was obtained from a woman between 40 and 50 years old with active or convalescent COVID-19.

This chain joins TRBV30 and TRBJ1-6; a possible D gene is TRBD1 (6 bases). CDR1 is GTSNPN, CDR2 SVGIG, per germline (reference sequence). The V end was cut by 7 bases, the J end by 5 bases, with 12 bases between. The CDR3 loop spans 13 amino acids. The CDR3 is CASLRDNNSPLHF. The CDR3 coding sequence is TGTGCCTCCCTCCGGGACAATAATTCACCCCTCCACTTT.

J is TRBJ2-7 and V is TRBV19; TRBD1 is a possible D gene (6 bases). In germline, CDR1 is LNHDA, CDR2 SQIVND (reference sequence). The CDR3 is 15 residues long. Trimming took off 3 bases at V and 4 bases at J, with 16 bases between the two ends. The CDR3 coding sequence is TGTGCCAGTAGTATTTTCGGTAAGGGGGTTTACGAGCAGTACTTC. Encoded protein: CASSIFGKGVYEQYF.

V and J are TRBV11-3 and TRBJ2-1, with D tentatively TRBD2 (6 bases). V was pared by 5 bases and J by 0 bases, with 11 bases between. CDR1 is SGHNT and CDR2 is YENEEA in the germline V gene. This CDR3 comprises 15 residues. The CDR3 nucleotides are TGTGCCAGCAGCGGGGGGAGGTCCTCCTACAATGAGCAGTTCTTC. This sequence encodes CASSGGRSSYNEQFF.

This clone was seen only once. The chain recombines TRBV30 with TRBJ2-5, with 7 bases lining up with TRBD1. Germline V CDR1 and CDR2: GTSNPN, SVGIG (reference sequence). The CDR3 totals 13 residues. V lost 5 bases, J lost 5 bases, and 8 bases stayed unmatched. CDR3 residues: CAWGTVPSETQYF. CDR3 DNA: TGTGCCTGGGGGACAGTGCCCTCGGAGACCCAGTACTTC.

The genes are TRBV5-8 and TRBJ2-7; tentatively, D is TRBD1 (6 bases). Germline V lookup: CDR1 SGHTS, CDR2 YDEGEE. V lost 0 bases, J lost 3 bases, and 7 bases lay in between. The CDR3 has 13 residues. CDR3 DNA: TGTGCCAGCAGCTTGGAACAGGGCTACGAGCAGTACTTC. This translates into CASSLEQGYEQYF.

CDR3 bases: TGTGCCAGCAGTGGGGACAGAACCTACGAGCAGTACTTC. Encoded protein: CASSGDRTYEQYF. The rearrangement joins TRBV2 to TRBJ2-7; 7 bases line up with TRBD1. CDR1 and CDR2 (germline): SNHLY, FYNNEI. Unmatched junction bases numbered 2, after V lost 4 bases and J lost 2 bases. CDR3 length equals 13 residues.

This rearrangement joins TRBV30 to TRBJ1-2, with 7 bases matching TRBD1. The germline CDR1 and CDR2 sequences are GTSNPN and SVGIG (reference sequence). The CDR3 has 16 amino acids. V lost 2 bases, J lost 4 bases, and 13 bases stayed unmatched. CDR3 amino acids: CAWSPDRVLVRYGYTF. The CDR3 coding sequence is TGTGCCTGGAGTCCTGACAGGGTATTGGTACGCTATGGCTACACCTTC.

The V gene is TRBV30, the J gene TRBJ2-7; D is possibly TRBD2 (5 bases). Germline V lookup: CDR1 GTSNPN, CDR2 SVGIG (reference sequence). V was pared by 2 bases and J by 2 bases, with 13 bases between. CDR3 size: 14 residues. CDR3 loop: CAWSTETNPYEQYF. CDR3 sequence (DNA): TGTGCCTGGAGTACCGAGACTAACCCCTACGAGCAGTACTTC.